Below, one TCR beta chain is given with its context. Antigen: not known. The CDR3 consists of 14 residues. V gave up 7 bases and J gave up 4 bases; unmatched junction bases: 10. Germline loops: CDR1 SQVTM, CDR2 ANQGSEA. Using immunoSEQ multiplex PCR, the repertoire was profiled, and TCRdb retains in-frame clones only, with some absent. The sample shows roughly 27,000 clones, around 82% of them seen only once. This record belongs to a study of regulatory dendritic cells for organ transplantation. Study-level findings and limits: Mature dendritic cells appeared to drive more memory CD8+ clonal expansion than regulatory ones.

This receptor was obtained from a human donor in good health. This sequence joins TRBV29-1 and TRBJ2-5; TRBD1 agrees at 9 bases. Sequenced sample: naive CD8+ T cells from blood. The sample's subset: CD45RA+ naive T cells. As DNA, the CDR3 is TGCAGCGGGCGGGGGACAGGGAACCTAGAGACCCAGTACTTC. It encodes CSGRGTGNLETQYF.